The T cell receptor (beta chain) under discussion was sequenced for a study of T-cell memory formation after mild COVID-19. This CDR3 is built from 15 residues. Germline V CDR1 and CDR2: LGHNA, YNFKEQ. Trimming took 5 bases from V and 4 from J; bases not matched to a gene: 5. TCRdb reprocessed the 5' RACE reads with MiXCR, giving one entry per CDR3 protein. The sample includes approximately 300,000 distinct CDR3 sequences, approximately 15% of them seen just once. This clonotype occurred a few times. The receptor's source is a man aged 18 to 29 who had mild COVID-19 (a few samples of this study predate the infection). Cell type and time point are not known. This chain links TRBV4-2 with TRBJ2-3; TRBD2 agrees at 11 bases. Input material: PBMCs or a T cell subset sorted from them (not recorded which). Here the CDR3 reads CASSKIAGGPDTQYF. In nucleotides, the CDR3 is TGTGCCAGCAGCAAAATAGCGGGGGGGCCAGATACGCAGTATTTT.